The entry that follows covers one TCR beta chain sequence. This receptor's antigen is unknown. Within one base of it there is no much larger clone, and no base qualities were kept. The sample belongs to a study of regulatory T cells in long-lasting Graves disease (dated by TCRdb to the early 2020s). Background on the whole study: In the newly diagnosed Graves' disease group, patients had been taking antithyroid drugs for less than 3 months. Persistent Graves' disease patients were compared with newly diagnosed Graves' disease patients by peripheral blood TCR sequencing and RNA sequencing. The study was conducted in China and was registered as a clinical trial. TCR sequencing covered some 13 persistent and 20 or so newly diagnosed Graves' disease patients, 33 samples in total. Summary of the overall study and its limitations: The small sample size was acknowledged by the authors as a limitation that may reduce accuracy. The study examined only peripheral blood because the primary lesion, thyroid tissue, could not be accessed. Only the TCR beta chain was sequenced and analyzed. Persistent Graves' disease patients showed lower TCR Shannon entropy and fewer highly expanded clones than newly diagnosed patients, suggesting clonal expansion. More public clonotypes were shared among persistent patients (about 2,800) than among newly diagnosed patients (approximately 930). Preferential use of TRBV28, TRBJ1-2 and TRBJ2-5 was observed in persistent disease, whereas TRBV20-1 and TRBJ2-1 were favored in newly diagnosed disease.

The receptor library was made with multiplex PCR. Sequencing took place on an Illumina HiSeq 4000. TCR beta libraries were built with iRepertoire HTBI primers and Arm-PCR amplification of CDR3 regions. Before sequencing, the PCR products underwent gel purification. The source study handled its data this way. Gene usage analysis of CDR3 amino acid clonotypes relied on the 60 or so TRBV and 14 TRBJ segments identified across samples. Filtered high-quality paired reads were merged into contigs using COPE and FqMerger. BLAST was used to align contigs to IMGT TRBV, TRBD and TRBJ reference genes, and CDR3 was defined according to IMGT. Any clonotype with a frequency above 0.1% was classified as a highly expanded clone. Repertoire diversity was measured by Shannon entropy, and V-J evenness by the Gini coefficient. Public clonotypes were defined as clonotypes shared by more than one individual. TCRdb passed the public sequencing reads through fastp at Q25 and MiXCR, retaining productive beta sequences. Under each unique CDR3 protein, matching rows form one entry showing the most common genes and DNA. The V and J calls follow TCRdb's processing rather than the paper's. This sample has approximately 560,000 distinct CDR3 sequences in its table, and about 16% of those were observed once. The ten largest account for 12% of the sample.

This sample's time point label indicates: newly diagnosed GD, antithyroid drugs for less than 3 months. For both TCR sequencing and RNA sequencing, RNA was extracted from PBMCs using TRIzol. Graves' disease was diagnosed according to American Thyroid Association guidelines. Patients were recruited from an endocrinology department in Xi'an, China. Each patient gave around 9 milliliters of peripheral blood, collected in an EDTA anticoagulant tube. Ficoll Paque Plus density gradient separation was used to isolate PBMCs, and no additional T cell sorting was done. RNA quality was checked with an Agilent 2100 Bioanalyzer and agarose gel, and concentration with a NanoDrop 2000. Spanning cysteine to phenylalanine, the CDR3 consists of 16 amino acids. Solely the CDR3 DNA is kept, with 48 bases framed from the first base. V is pared back by 6 bases and J by 4 bases, with 20 bases lying between the germline termini. The germline V gene (reference sequence) specifies LNHDA as CDR1 and SQIVND as CDR2.

The same data also contributed to another study, on T cells in Graves' hyperthyroidism and ophthalmopathy. Looking at the second paper: Graves' hyperthyroidism was defined as stable when no progression to ophthalmopathy occurred over 18 months of follow-up. The hyperthyroidism patients were between 18 and 65 years old and newly diagnosed, with a disease duration of less than 2 months. Exclusion was applied to patients with uncontrolled infections, other autoimmune diseases, pregnancy or lactation. Diagnoses relied on clinical symptoms, serum thyroxine and TRAb, thyroid ultrasound and orbital computed tomography. A first-round RT-PCR of the TCR CDR3 used the HTBI primer set with the Qiagen OneStep RT-PCR kit. Most expanded thyroid clonotypes (frequency above 0.001) were also detected in blood, a finding suggesting that blood repertoires may reflect thyroid immune responses. A 13 V-J signature model separated ophthalmopathy from stable hyperthyroidism, with roughly 88% sensitivity and about 81% specificity in cross-validation and 80%/75% in testing. In validation, progression to ophthalmopathy was predicted by the model with 70.59% sensitivity and 72.22% specificity, a median of 6.5 months before onset. To identify distinguishing TCR V-J signatures, a discovery cohort of about a hundred patients was used, comprising 43 with Graves' ophthalmopathy and under 60 with stable Graves' hyperthyroidism. Prospective prediction of ophthalmopathy was tested in an independent validation cohort of under 20 hyperthyroidism patients and 17 patients who later progressed to ophthalmopathy. The 100 or so discovery patients were randomly split 7:3 into training and test sets. In about 6 Graves' hyperthyroidism patients, the study also compared T-cell repertoires from thyroid tissue with T-cell repertoires from blood. Following sampling, methimazole starting at 30 mg daily was given to hyperthyroidism patients, and high-dose intravenous methylprednisolone was given to ophthalmopathy patients. Libraries were constructed in a second round of multiplex PCR, after which size selection and purification were performed. Libraries were sequenced paired-end with 100 bp reads on an Illumina HiSeq2000. SOAPnuke was used to process the raw data, removing reads that contained adapters or uncalled bases, had a mean Phred below 15, or lacked an exact match to the constant primer or identifier. COPE v1.2.5 was used to merge the high-quality paired reads, and each unique nucleotide sequence was defined as a clonotype. Clonotypes were aligned to IMGT TRBV, TRBD and TRBJ reference segments using MiTCR v1.1. The analysis included only V-J combinations with a frequency above 0.0001, which together covered 98% to 99.2% of the repertoires. A TCS score was defined as the ratio of F50 (clonal expansion) to E x V (chaos), with BLOSUM62-based TCRdist applied between CDR3 peptides within each V-J. Welch's t-statistics and random forest reduced roughly 500 V-J features to roughly 13, which were used in a naive Bayes classifier (R e1071). No statistical method was used to fix the sample size in advance, and group allocation was not hidden from the investigators. According to the paper, TCR Vbeta CDR3 sequencing was carried out on 135 peripheral blood samples, which came from under 50 ophthalmopathy, 80 or so hyperthyroidism and approximately 17 progressor patients.

The sample consisted of peripheral blood mononuclear cells (PBMCs), taken at new diagnosis, from a patient treated with antithyroid drugs. The clonotype originates from a man aged 18 to 35 with Graves disease. Donor details come from another sample of the same person, matched by shared clones. The V and J genes are TRBV19 and TRBJ2-3, with TRBD2 as a weak D call on 7 bases. The nucleotide sequence reads as follows: TGTGCCAGTAGCCCCTTACCGGGGGCGGGGGCAGATACGCAGTATTTT. Translated, it gives CASSPLPGAGADTQYF.